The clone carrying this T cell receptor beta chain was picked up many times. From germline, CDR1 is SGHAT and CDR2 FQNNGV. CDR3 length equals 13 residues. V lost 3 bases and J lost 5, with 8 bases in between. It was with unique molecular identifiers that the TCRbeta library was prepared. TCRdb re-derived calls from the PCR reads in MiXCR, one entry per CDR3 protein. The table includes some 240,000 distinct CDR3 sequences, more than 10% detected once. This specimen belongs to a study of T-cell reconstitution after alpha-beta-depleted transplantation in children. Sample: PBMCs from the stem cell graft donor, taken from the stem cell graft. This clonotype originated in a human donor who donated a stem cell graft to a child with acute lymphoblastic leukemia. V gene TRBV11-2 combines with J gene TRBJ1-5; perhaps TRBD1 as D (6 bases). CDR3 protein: CASSLGAHQPQHF. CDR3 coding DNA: TGTGCCAGCAGCTTGGGGGCTCATCAGCCCCAGCATTTT.